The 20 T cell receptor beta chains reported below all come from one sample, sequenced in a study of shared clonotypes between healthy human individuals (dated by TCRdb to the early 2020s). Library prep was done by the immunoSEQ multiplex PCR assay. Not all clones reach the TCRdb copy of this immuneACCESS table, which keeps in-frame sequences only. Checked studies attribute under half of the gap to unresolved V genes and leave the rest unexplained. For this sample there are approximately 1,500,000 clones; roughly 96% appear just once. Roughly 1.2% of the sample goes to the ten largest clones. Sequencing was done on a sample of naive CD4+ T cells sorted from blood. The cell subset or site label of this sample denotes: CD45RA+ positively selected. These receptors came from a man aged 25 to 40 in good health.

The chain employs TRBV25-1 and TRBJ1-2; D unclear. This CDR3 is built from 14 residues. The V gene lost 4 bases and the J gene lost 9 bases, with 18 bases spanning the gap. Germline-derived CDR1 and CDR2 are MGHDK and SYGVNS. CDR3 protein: CASSAALESCCYTF. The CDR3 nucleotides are TGTGCCAGCAGTGCAGCCTTGGAGTCCTGTTGCTACACCTTC.

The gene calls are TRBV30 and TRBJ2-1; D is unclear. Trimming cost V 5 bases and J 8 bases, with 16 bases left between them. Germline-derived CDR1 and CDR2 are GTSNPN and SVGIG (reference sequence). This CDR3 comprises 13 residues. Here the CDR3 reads CAWGLGFRDEQFF. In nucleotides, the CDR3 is TGTGCCTGGGGGTTGGGTTTTCGGGATGAGCAGTTCTTC.

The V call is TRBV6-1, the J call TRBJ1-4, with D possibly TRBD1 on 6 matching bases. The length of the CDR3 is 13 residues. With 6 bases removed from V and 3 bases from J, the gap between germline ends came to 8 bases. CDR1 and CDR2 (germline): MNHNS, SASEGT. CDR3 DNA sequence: TGTGCCAGCAGGCGGGGGCCTAATGAAAAACTGTTTTTT. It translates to CASRRGPNEKLFF.

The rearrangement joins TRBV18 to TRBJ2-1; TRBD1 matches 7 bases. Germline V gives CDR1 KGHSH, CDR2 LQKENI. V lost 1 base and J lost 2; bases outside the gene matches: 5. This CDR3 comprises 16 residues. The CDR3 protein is CASSPLSQGAYNEQFF. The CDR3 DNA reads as TGTGCCAGCTCACCACTTAGTCAGGGGGCCTACAATGAGCAGTTCTTC.

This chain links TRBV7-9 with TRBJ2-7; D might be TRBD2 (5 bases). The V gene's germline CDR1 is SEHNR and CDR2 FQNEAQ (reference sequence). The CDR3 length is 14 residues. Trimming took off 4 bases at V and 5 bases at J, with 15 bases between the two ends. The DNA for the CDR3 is TGTGCCAGCAGCTCGGACTCTCCCTTTGACGAGCAGTACTTC. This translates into CASSSDSPFDEQYF. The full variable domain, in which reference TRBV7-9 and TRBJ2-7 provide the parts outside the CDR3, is DTGVSQNPRHKITKRGQNVTFRCDPISEHNRLYWYRQTLGQGPEFLTYFQNEAQLEKSRLLSDRFSAERPKGSFSTLEIQRTEQGDSAMYLCASSSDSPFDEQYFGPGTRLTVT.

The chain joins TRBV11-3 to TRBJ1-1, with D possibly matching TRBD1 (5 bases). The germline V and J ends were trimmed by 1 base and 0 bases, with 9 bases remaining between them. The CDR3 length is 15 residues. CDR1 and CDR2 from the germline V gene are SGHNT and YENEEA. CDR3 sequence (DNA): TGTGCCAGCAGCTTAGGTCAGGGAGTGAACACTGAAGCTTTCTTT. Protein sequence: CASSLGQGVNTEAFF. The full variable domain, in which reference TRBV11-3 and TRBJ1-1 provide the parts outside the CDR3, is EAGVVQSPRYKIIEKKQPVAFWCNPISGHNTLYWYLQNLGQGPELLIRYENEEAVDDSQLPKDRFSAERLKGVDSTLKIQPAELGDSAVYLCASSLGQGVNTEAFFGQGTRLTVV.

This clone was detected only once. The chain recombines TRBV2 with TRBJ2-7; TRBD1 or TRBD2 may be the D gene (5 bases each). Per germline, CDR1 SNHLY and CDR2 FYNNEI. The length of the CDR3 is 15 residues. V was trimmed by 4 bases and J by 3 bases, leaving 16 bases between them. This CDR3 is CASSAGHRTIYEQYF. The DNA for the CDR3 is TGTGCCAGCAGTGCGGGGCACAGAACGATCTACGAGCAGTACTTC.

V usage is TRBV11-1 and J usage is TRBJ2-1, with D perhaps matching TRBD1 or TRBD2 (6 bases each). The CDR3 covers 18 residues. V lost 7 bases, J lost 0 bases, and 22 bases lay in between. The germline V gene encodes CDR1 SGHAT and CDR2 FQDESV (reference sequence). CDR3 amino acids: CASNPGVAESSSYNEQFF. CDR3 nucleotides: TGTGCCAGCAACCCAGGGGTAGCGGAGTCGAGCTCCTACAATGAGCAGTTCTTC.

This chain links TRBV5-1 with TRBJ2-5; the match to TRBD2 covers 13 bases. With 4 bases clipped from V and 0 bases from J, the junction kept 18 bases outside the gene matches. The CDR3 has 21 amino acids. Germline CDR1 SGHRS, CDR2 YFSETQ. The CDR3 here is CASSAPRGLAGDRPYQETQYF. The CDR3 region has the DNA TGCGCCAGCAGCGCACCCCGTGGACTAGCGGGAGATCGCCCGTACCAAGAGACCCAGTACTTC.

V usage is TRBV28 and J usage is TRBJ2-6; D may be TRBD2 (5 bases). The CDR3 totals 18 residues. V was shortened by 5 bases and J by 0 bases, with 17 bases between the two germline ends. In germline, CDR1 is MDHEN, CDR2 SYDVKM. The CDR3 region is CASSPQAEGTSGANVLTF. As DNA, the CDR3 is TGTGCCAGCAGTCCCCAGGCTGAGGGTACCTCTGGGGCCAACGTCCTGACTTTC.

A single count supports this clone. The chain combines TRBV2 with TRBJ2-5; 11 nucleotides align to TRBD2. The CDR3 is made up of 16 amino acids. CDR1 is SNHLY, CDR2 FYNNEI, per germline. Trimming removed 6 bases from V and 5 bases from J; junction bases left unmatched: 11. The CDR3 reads CASRSSGRATFETQYF. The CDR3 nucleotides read TGTGCCAGCAGGAGTAGCGGGAGGGCCACTTTTGAGACCCAGTACTTC.

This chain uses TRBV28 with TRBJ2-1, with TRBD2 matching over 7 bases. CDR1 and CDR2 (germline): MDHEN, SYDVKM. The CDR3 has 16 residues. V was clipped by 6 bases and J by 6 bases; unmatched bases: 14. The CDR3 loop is CASRSGTTGRFNEQFF. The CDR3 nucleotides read TGTGCCAGCAGAAGCGGGACCACAGGAAGGTTCAATGAGCAGTTCTTC.

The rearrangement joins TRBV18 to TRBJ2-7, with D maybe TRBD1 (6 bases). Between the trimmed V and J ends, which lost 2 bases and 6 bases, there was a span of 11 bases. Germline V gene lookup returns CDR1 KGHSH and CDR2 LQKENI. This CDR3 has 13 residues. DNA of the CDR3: TGTGCCAGCTCACCAAAAATGGGGGCCGAGCAGTACTTC. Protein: CASSPKMGAEQYF.

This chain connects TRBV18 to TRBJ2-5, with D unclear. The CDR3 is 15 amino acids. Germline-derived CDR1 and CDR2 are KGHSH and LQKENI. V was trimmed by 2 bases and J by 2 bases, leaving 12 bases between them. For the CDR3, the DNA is TGTGCCAGCTCACCAGTTGCAGCGATGCAAGAGACCCAGTACTTC. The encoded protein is CASSPVAAMQETQYF.

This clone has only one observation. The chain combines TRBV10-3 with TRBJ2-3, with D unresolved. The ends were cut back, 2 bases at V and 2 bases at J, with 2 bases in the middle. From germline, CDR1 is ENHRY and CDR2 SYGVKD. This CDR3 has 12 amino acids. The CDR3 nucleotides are TGTGCCATCAGTGAGAACACAGATACGCAGTATTTT. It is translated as CAISENTDTQYF.

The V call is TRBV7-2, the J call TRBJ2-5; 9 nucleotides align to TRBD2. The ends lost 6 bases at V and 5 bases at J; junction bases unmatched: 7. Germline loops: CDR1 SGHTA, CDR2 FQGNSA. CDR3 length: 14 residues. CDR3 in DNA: TGTGCCAGCAGATCCGGACTAGCGAGGGAGACCCAGTACTTC. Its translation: CASRSGLARETQYF.

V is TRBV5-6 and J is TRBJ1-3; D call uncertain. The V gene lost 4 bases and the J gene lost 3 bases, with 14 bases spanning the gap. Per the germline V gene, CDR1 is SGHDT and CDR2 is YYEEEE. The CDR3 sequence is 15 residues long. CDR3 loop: CASSLNSWGGNTIYF. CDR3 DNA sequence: TGTGCCAGCAGCCTTAATTCTTGGGGTGGAAACACCATATATTTT.

CDR3 DNA: TGTGCCAGTACACAGGGGCACGCGGAGTACTTC. Encoded protein: CASTQGHAEYF. The V gene is TRBV6-5, the J gene TRBJ2-7; 7 positions agree with TRBD1. CDR1 is MNHEY, CDR2 SVGAGI, per germline. The CDR3 spans 11 residues. V shed 9 bases and J 11 bases; nucleotides not matched to a gene: 10.

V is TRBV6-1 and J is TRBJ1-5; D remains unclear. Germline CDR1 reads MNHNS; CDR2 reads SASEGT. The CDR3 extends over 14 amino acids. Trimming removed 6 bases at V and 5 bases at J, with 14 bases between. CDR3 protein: CASRQRWEDQPQHF. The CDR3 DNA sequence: TGTGCCAGCAGACAGCGCTGGGAAGATCAGCCCCAGCATTTT.

In DNA form, the CDR3 reads TGTGCCAGCAGCTTGGGGATGCTCTTTGGGGCCAACGTCCTGACTTTC. This encodes CASSLGMLFGANVLTF. The J gene is TRBJ2-6, the V gene TRBV5-4; no clear D. CDR3 length: 16 residues. Germline lookup yields CDR1 SGHNT and CDR2 YYREEE (reference sequence). V lost 0 bases and J lost 3, with 10 bases in between.